This T cell receptor (beta chain) was sequenced during a study of cytomegalovirus exposure and HLA in healthy donors. The table lists this clone with a count of one. The antigen remains undetermined. It was with 60 Vbeta and 13 Jbeta primers that the PCR ran. The table came from immunoSEQ multiplex PCR; TCRdb's copy has only in-frame clones and leaves some out. This table holds about 150,000 clones, approximately 68% found once. The study, taken as a whole, reports: Cytomegalovirus-associated status was assigned to 150 to 200 TCR beta chains. In a later analysis, specific HLA alleles were associated with about 18,000 TCR beta sequences at a 0.05 false discovery rate.

The source is a man aged 40-55 years in good health and CMV-seronegative. Material: PBMCs.

The CDR3 loop is CASSTPGQLTEQYF. CDR3 nucleotides: TGTGCCAGTAGTACTCCGGGACAGTTAACCGAGCAGTACTTC. The J gene is TRBJ2-7, the V gene TRBV19, with TRBD1 matching over 7 bases. The V segment lost 4 bases and the J segment 6 bases; nucleotides outside the gene matches: 9. Germline V gives CDR1 LNHDA, CDR2 SQIVND (reference sequence). This CDR3 is 14 amino acids long.